This entry lists 3 T cell receptor beta chains sequenced from one sample in a study of T cells in Graves' hyperthyroidism and ophthalmopathy. The CDR3 regions of TCR beta were amplified from RNA transcripts. With the HTBI primer set, the TCR CDR3 went through a first round of RT-PCR. TCRdb redid the calling of the multiplex PCR reads with MiXCR, one entry per CDR3 protein. The table lists 250,000 to 300,000 distinct CDR3 sequences, approximately 15% of them singletons. Sequencing was carried out using blood. These receptors came from a woman aged 55-69 years with Graves' ophthalmopathy.

This clonotype was picked up a small number of times. The V gene is TRBV5-4, the J gene TRBJ2-7; D perhaps matches TRBD1 (6 bases). This CDR3 contains 14 residues. V lost 4 bases, J lost 3 bases, and 14 bases lay in between. The germline gives CDR1 SGHNT, CDR2 YYREEE (reference sequence). CDR3 coding DNA: TGTGCCAGCAGCGCAGGACAGAGTTTCTACGAGCAGTACTTC. This gives the protein CASSAGQSFYEQYF.

This clonotype was seen many times. The chain employs TRBV28 and TRBJ2-1; a possible D gene is TRBD2 (7 bases). Trimming stripped 4 bases from V and 6 bases from J, with 19 bases between. Germline V lookup: CDR1 MDHEN, CDR2 SYDVKM. The CDR3 consists of 16 residues. The CDR3 region is CASSSGGGGRSNEQFF. In DNA, the CDR3 is TGTGCCAGCAGTTCTGGGGGGGGGGGGCGCAGCAATGAGCAGTTCTTC.

This clonotype has ten or more counts. This sequence joins TRBV10-3 and TRBJ1-4; D is possibly TRBD1 (5 bases). Germline V gene sequence: CDR1 ENHRY, CDR2 SYGVKD. This CDR3 comprises 13 residues. Trimming pared 2 bases from V and 6 bases from J, leaving 7 bases between. The CDR3 protein is CAISEIRDEKLFF. CDR3 in DNA: TGTGCCATCAGTGAGATCAGGGATGAAAAACTGTTTTTT.